This is a list of T cell receptor beta chains from one sample in a study of cytomegalovirus exposure and HLA in healthy donors. Clones were read by immunoSEQ multiplex PCR, and TCRdb kept only the in-frame ones, dropping some. This sample has some 150,000 clones, with 80% found just once. Material: PBMCs. All receptors derive from a man in his thirties or forties in good health and CMV-seronegative. Both conserved end residues are part of each CDR3. Each record gives: J gene, V gene, CDR3 protein.

>TRBJ2-7|TRBV30
CAWSGPGQGGRGEQYF
>TRBJ1-1|TRBV27
CASSFDRAGPEAFF
>TRBJ2-5|TRBV13
CASSLRVGSETQYF
>TRBJ1-1|TRBV6-5
CASSYTGVNTNTEAFF
>TRBJ2-7|TRBV11-2
CASSLELGAHEQYF
>TRBJ1-1|TRBV5-1
CASSLKDRGAEAFF
>TRBJ1-1|TRBV6-6
CASSTRQGAPKVEAFF
>TRBJ1-4|TRBV5-1
CASSLEGDRGKVGEKLFF
>TRBJ2-1|TRBV28
CASITPGSYNEQFF
>TRBJ2-3|TRBV11-3
CASSSGLGLSTDTQYF
>TRBJ2-1|TRBV28
CASSFYSRNEQFF
>TRBJ2-2|TRBV7-2
CASSSSGTGELFF
>TRBJ1-5|TRBV6-1
CASTRDRVGQPQHF
>TRBJ1-5|TRBV30
CAWSVDRGPYSNQPQHF
>TRBJ1-4|TRBV7-9
CASSLALGQDGKLFF